This T cell receptor beta chain was identified in a study of T cell repertoires in cytomegalovirus infection. The overall study: Public signatures in TCR beta pointed to CMV infection and matching HLA type. Study findings and constraints: Dominant in the ex vivo response were TCR beta clonotypes restricted by HLA-C and specific for CMV.

Trimming left V 1 base short and J 1 base short, with 7 bases between. The germline V gene encodes CDR1 SGHTA and CDR2 FQGNSA. The CDR3 loop spans 15 amino acids. TCRdb reanalysed the reads using MiXCR and keeps one entry per CDR3 protein. The repertoire holds over 300,000 distinct CDR3 sequences, with 9.5% as singletons. On this clonotype itself: Its antigen is currently unknown.

This clonotype was obtained from a human donor in good health (CMV status not recorded). Some clones in this sample may be carry-over from other donors' samples. The sample was PBMCs. V gene TRBV7-2 combines with J gene TRBJ2-2; D unclear. The DNA of the CDR3 is TGTGCCAGCAGCTTAGAAAGGGAGAACACCGGGGAGCTGTTTTTT. It yields the protein CASSLERENTGELFF. Using reference TRBV7-2 and TRBJ2-2 for the parts outside the CDR3, the full variable domain is GAGVSQSPSNKVTEKGKDVELRCDPISGHTALYWYRQSLGQGLEFLIYFQGNSAPDKSGLPSDRFSAERTGGSVSTLTIQRTQQEDSAVYLCASSLERENTGELFFGEGSRLTVL.